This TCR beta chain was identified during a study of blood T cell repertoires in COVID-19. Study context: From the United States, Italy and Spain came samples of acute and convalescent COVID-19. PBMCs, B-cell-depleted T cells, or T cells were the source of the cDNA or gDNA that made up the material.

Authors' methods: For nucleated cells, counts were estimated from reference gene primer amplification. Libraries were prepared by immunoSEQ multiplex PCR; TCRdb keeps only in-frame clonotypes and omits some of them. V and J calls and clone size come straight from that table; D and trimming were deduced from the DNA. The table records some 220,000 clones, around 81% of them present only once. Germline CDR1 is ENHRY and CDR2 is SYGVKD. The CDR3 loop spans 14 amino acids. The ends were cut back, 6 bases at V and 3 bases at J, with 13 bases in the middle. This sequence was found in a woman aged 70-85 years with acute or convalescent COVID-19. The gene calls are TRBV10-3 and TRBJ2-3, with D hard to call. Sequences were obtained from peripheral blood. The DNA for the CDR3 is TGTGCCATCAGGTTCACTGCTCAAACAGATACGCAGTATTTT. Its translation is CAIRFTAQTDTQYF.